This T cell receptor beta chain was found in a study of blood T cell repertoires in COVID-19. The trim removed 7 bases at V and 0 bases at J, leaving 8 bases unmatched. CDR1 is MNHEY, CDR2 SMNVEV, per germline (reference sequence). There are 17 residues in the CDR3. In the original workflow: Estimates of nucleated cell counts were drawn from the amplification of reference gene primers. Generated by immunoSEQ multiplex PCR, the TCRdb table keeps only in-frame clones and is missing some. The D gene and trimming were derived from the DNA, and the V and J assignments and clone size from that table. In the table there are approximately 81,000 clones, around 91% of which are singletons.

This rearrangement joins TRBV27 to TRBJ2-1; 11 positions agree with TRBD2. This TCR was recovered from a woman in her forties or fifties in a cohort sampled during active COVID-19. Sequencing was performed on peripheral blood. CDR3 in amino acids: CASTGTSGRSSYNEQFF. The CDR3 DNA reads TGTGCCAGCACCGGGACTAGCGGTCGAAGCTCCTACAATGAGCAGTTCTTC.